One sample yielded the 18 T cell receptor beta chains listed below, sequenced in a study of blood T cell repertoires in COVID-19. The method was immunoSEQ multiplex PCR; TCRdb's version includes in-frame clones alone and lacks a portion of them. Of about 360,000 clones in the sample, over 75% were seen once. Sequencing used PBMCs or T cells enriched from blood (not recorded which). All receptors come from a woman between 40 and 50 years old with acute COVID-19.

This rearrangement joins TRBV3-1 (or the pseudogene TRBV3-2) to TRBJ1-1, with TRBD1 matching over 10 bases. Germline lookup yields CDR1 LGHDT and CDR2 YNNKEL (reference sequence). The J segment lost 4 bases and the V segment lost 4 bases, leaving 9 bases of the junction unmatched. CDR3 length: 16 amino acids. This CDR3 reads CASSPFVDRGFTEAFF. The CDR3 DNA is TGTGCCAGCAGCCCGTTCGTGGACAGGGGGTTCACTGAAGCTTTCTTT.

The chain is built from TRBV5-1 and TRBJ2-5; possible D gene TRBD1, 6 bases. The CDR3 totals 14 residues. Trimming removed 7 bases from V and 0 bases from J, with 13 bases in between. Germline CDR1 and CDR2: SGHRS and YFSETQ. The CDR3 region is CASGSRDNQETQYF. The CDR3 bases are TGCGCCAGCGGATCCCGGGACAACCAAGAGACCCAGTACTTC.

CDR3 nucleotides: TGTGCCAGCTCACCATATGAGCACATAACGGGACTAGCGGGGGACGAGCAGTACTTC. Translating it yields CASSPYEHITGLAGDEQYF. The V call is TRBV18, the J call TRBJ2-7; TRBD2 agrees at 14 bases. CDR1 KGHSH and CDR2 LQKENI come from the germline V gene. The CDR3 totals 19 residues. V gave up 2 bases and J gave up 5 bases; unmatched junction bases: 14.

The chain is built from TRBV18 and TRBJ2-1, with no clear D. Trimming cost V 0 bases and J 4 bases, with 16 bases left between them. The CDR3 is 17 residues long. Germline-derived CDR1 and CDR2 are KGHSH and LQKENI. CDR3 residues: CASSPPGRSAHYNEQFF. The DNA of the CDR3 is TGTGCCAGCTCACCACCGGGCCGATCCGCACATTACAATGAGCAGTTCTTC.

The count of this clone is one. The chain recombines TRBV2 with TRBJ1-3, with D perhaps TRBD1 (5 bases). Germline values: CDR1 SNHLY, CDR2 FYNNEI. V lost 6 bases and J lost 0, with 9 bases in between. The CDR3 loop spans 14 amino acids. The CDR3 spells CASSVRDSGNTIYF. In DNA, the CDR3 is TGTGCCAGCAGCGTCAGGGACTCTGGAAACACCATATATTTT.

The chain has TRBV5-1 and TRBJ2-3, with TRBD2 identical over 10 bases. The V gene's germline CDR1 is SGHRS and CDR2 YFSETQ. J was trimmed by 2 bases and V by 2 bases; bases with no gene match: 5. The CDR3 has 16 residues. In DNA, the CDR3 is TGCGCCAGCAGCTTCCTAGCGGGGGACCACACAGATACGCAGTATTTT. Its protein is CASSFLAGDHTDTQYF.

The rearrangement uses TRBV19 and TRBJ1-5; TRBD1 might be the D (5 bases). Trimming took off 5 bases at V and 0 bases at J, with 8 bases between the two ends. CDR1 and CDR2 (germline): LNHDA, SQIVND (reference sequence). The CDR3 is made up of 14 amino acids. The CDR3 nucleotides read TGTGCCAGTAGTGACAGAAATAGCAATCAGCCCCAGCATTTT. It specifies CASSDRNSNQPQHF.

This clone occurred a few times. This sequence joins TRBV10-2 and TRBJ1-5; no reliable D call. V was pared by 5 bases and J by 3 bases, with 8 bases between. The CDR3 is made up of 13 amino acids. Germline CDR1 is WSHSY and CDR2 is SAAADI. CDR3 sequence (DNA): TGCGCCAGCAGTAGAGGGTACAATCAGCCCCAGCATTTT. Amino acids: CASSRGYNQPQHF.

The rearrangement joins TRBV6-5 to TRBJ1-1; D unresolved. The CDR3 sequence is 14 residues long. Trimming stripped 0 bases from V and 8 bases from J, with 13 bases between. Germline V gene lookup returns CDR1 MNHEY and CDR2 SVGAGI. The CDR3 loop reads CASSYSWQIPEAFF. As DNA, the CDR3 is TGTGCCAGCAGTTACTCGTGGCAGATCCCCGAAGCTTTCTTT.

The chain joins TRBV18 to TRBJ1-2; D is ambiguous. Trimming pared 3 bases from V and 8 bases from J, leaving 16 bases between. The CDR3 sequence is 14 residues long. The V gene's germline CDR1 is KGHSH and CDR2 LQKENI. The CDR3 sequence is CASSPGLDLGGYTF. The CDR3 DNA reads TGTGCCAGCTCACCGGGTCTAGACCTCGGGGGCTACACCTTC.

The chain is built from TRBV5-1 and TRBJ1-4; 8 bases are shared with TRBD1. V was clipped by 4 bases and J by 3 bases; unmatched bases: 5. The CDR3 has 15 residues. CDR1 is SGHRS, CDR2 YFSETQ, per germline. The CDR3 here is CASSPTGGANEKLFF. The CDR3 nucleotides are TGCGCCAGCAGCCCCACAGGGGGAGCTAATGAAAAACTGTTTTTT.

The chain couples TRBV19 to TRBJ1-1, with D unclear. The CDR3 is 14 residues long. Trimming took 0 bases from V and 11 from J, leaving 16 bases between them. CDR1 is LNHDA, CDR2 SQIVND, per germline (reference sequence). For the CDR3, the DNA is TGTGCCAGTAGTATAGAACCCTGGGTAAGGGAGGCTTTCTTT. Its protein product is CASSIEPWVREAFF.

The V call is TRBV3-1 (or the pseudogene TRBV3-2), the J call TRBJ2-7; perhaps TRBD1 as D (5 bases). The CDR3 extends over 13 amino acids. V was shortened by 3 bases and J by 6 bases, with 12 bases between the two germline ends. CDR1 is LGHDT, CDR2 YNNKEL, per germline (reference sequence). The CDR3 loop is CASSQGPRGEQYF. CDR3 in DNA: TGTGCCAGCAGCCAGGGGCCCCGCGGCGAGCAGTACTTC.

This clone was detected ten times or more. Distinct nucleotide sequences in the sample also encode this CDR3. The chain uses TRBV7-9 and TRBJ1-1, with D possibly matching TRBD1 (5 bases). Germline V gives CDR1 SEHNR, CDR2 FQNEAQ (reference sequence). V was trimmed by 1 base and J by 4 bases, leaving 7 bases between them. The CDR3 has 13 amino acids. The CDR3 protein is CASSLDRGTEAFF. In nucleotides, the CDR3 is TGTGCCAGCAGCTTAGATAGGGGCACTGAAGCTTTCTTT.

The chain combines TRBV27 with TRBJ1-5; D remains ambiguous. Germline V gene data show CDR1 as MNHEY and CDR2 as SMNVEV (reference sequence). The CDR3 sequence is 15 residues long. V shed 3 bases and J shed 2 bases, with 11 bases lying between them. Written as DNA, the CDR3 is TGTGCCAGCAGTTTGACCGGGTTCGGCAATCAGCCCCAGCATTTT. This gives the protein CASSLTGFGNQPQHF.

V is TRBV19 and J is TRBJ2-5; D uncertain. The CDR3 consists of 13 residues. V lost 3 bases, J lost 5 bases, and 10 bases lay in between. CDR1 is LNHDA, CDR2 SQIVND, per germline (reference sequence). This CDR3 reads CASSMGQRETQYF. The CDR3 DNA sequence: TGTGCCAGTAGTATGGGCCAACGCGAGACCCAGTACTTC.

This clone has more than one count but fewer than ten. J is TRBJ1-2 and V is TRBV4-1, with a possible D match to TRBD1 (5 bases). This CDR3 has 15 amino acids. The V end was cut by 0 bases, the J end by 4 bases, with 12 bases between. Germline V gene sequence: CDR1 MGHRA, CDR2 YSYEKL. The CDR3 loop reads CASSQDRTSGYGYTF. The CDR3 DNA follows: TGCGCCAGCAGCCAAGACAGGACATCGGGCTATGGCTACACCTTC.

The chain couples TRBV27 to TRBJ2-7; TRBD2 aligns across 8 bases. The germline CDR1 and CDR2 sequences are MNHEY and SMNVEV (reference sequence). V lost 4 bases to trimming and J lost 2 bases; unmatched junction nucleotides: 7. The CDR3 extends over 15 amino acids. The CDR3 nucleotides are TGTGCCAGCAGTTGGCTCGGCGGGGGGACCTACGAGCAGTACTTC. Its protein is CASSWLGGGTYEQYF.